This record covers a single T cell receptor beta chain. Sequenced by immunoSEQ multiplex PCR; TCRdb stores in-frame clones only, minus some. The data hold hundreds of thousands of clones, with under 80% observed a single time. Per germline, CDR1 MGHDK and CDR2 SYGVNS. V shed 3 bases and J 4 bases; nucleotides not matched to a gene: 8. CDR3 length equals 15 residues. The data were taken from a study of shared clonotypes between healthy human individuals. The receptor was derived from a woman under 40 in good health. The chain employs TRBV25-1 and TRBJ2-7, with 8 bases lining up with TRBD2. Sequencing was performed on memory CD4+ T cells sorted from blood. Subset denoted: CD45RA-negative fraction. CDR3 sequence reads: CASSDEGLEVYEQYF. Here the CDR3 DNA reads TGTGCCAGCAGTGATGAGGGACTAGAGGTGTACGAGCAGTACTTC.